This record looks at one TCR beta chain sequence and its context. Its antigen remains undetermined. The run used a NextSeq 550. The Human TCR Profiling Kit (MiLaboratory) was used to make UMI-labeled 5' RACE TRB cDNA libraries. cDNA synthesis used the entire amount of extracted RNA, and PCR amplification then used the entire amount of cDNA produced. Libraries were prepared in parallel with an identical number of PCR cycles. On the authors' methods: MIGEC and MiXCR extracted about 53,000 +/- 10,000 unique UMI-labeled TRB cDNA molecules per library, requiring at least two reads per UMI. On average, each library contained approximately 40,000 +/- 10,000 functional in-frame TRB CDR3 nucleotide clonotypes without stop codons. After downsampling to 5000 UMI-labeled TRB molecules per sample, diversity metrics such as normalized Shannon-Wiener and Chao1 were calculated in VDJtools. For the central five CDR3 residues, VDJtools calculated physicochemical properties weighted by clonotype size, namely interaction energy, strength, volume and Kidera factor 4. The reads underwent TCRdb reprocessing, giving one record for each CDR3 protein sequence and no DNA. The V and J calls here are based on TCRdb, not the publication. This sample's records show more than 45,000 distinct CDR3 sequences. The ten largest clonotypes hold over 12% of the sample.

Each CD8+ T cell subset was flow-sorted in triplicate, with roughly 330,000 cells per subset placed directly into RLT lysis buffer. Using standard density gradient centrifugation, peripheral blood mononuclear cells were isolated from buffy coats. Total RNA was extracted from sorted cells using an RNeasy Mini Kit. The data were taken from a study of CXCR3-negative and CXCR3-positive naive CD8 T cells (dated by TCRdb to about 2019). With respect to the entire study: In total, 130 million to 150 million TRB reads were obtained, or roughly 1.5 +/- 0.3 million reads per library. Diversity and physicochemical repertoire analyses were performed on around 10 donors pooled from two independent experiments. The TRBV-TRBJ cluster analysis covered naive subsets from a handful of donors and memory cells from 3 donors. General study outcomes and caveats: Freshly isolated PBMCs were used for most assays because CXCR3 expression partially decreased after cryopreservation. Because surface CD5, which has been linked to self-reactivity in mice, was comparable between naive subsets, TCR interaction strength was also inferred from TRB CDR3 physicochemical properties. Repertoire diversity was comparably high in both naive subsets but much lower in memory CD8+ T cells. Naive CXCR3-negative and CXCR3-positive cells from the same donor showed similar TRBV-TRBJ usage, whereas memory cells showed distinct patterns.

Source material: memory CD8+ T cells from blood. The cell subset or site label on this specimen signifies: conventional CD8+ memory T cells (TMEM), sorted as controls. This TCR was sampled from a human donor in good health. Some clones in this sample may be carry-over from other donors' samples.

The CDR3 protein sequence reads: CASSRQEGKPQHF. Recombination joined TRBV3-1 with TRBJ1-5; TCRdb gives TRBD1 as the D gene, but with no DNA this cannot be confirmed. Spanning cysteine to phenylalanine, the CDR3 consists of 13 amino acids. The entry carries no DNA sequence. The germline V gene (reference sequence) provides CDR1 LGHDT and CDR2 YNNKEL.